The 12 T cell receptor beta chains given below trace back to one sample, sequenced in a study of cytomegalovirus exposure and HLA in healthy donors. A multiplex PCR was run with 60 Vbeta primers and 13 Jbeta primers. The method was immunoSEQ multiplex PCR; TCRdb's version includes in-frame clones alone and lacks a portion of them. Of about 160,000 clones in the sample, approximately 78% were seen once. The sequenced sample was PBMCs. These receptors came from a woman under 40 in good health and CMV-seropositive.

This chain uses TRBV5-5 with TRBJ2-7; 8 bases agree with TRBD1. The germline V gene has CDR1 SGHKS and CDR2 YYEKEE (reference sequence). After removal of 4 bases from V and 3 bases from J, the junction contained 6 bases not matched to a gene. The CDR3 is 14 amino acids. CDR3 DNA sequence: TGTGCCAGCAGCCCCGGGACAGGATTCTACGAGCAGTACTTC. It encodes CASSPGTGFYEQYF.

V usage is TRBV28 and J usage is TRBJ1-2; TRBD1 matches at 7 bases. Germline lookup yields CDR1 MDHEN and CDR2 SYDVKM. J was trimmed by 6 bases and V by 7 bases; bases with no gene match: 5. The CDR3 sequence is 12 residues long. Written as DNA, the CDR3 is TGTGCCAGCATCCTAGACAGGGATGGCTACACCTTC. Its protein is CASILDRDGYTF.

The chain joins TRBV5-5 to TRBJ2-7; the D is unclear. CDR3 length: 12 amino acids. The V gene lost 1 base and the J gene lost 1 base, with 3 bases spanning the gap. Per germline, CDR1 SGHKS and CDR2 YYEKEE (reference sequence). In DNA form, the CDR3 reads TGTGCCAGCAGCTTGCCATCCTACGAGCAGTACTTC. Translated: CASSLPSYEQYF.

The genes are TRBV30 and TRBJ1-5; TRBD1 agrees at 8 bases. The CDR3 runs 13 residues. From germline, CDR1 is GTSNPN and CDR2 SVGIG (reference sequence). The trim removed 2 bases at V and 11 bases at J, leaving 8 bases unmatched. CDR3 protein: CAWSTDRDSSQHF. In DNA, the CDR3 is TGTGCCTGGAGTACGGACAGGGATTCCTCCCAGCATTTT.

This chain links TRBV10-3 with TRBJ2-7; D not certain. The CDR3 runs 13 residues. The V gene lost 11 bases and the J gene lost 0 bases, with 14 bases spanning the gap. Germline CDR1 reads ENHRY; CDR2 reads SYGVKD. The CDR3 DNA reads TGTGCCGCCGCGGCAGTCAGCTCCTACGAGCAGTACTTC. Translation gives CAAAAVSSYEQYF.

Only one count was recorded for this clone. This chain uses TRBV28 with TRBJ2-3; TRBD1 matches at 7 bases. The V segment lost 4 bases and the J segment 2 bases; nucleotides outside the gene matches: 6. Per the germline V gene, CDR1 is MDHEN and CDR2 is SYDVKM. CDR3 length: 15 residues. CDR3 residues: CASSYNRGYTDTQYF. As DNA, the CDR3 is TGTGCCAGCAGTTATAACAGGGGCTACACAGATACGCAGTATTTT.

The chain recombines TRBV7-2 with TRBJ2-5, with D perhaps TRBD2 (7 bases). CDR3 length: 14 amino acids. The germline gives CDR1 SGHTA, CDR2 FQGNSA. The V gene lost 5 bases and the J gene lost 2 bases, with 12 bases spanning the gap. DNA of the CDR3: TGTGCCAGCAGCCGCGGGGGCCCTCAAGAGACCCAGTACTTC. Translating it yields CASSRGGPQETQYF.

This clone was observed a handful of times. The chain has TRBV4-1 and TRBJ1-6; D is possibly TRBD1 (5 bases). Germline loops: CDR1 MGHRA, CDR2 YSYEKL. CDR3 size: 17 residues. Between the trimmed V and J ends, which lost 2 bases and 7 bases, there was a span of 18 bases. For the CDR3, the DNA is TGCGCCAGCAGCCAATCCACCCCCGGGACTGCCAATTCACCCCTCCACTTT. The encoded protein is CASSQSTPGTANSPLHF.

This clone was seen once. This chain connects TRBV19 to TRBJ2-7, with D unclear. The ends were cut back, 4 bases at V and 4 bases at J, with 17 bases in the middle. The CDR3 is 15 residues long. The germline CDR1 and CDR2 sequences are LNHDA and SQIVND (reference sequence). CDR3 sequence reads: CASSKTPGSYYEQYF. For the CDR3, the DNA is TGTGCCAGTAGTAAGACCCCCGGGTCCTATTACGAGCAGTACTTC.

Concerning this clone itself: The sample carries other DNA sequences with the same CDR3. This chain links TRBV5-1 with TRBJ1-1; 11 bases fit TRBD1. CDR1 and CDR2 from the germline V gene are SGHRS and YFSETQ. The trim removed 4 bases at V and 0 bases at J, leaving 5 bases unmatched. This CDR3 has 16 residues. This CDR3 reads CASSLGTGGMNTEAFF. For the CDR3, the DNA is TGCGCCAGCAGCCTGGGGACAGGGGGTATGAACACTGAAGCTTTCTTT. The whole variable domain, remainder taken from reference TRBV5-1 and TRBJ1-1, is KAGVTQTPRYLIKTRGQQVTLSCSPISGHRSVSWYQQTPGQGLQFLFEYFSETQRNKGNFPGRFSGRQFSNSRSEMNVSTLELGDSALYLCASSLGTGGMNTEAFFGQGTRLTVV.

This chain joins TRBV2 and TRBJ2-5; 8 nucleotides align to TRBD2. The tail of the sequence fits TRBJ2-7 better, so the J call may be wrong. The CDR3 is 15 residues long. Germline V lookup: CDR1 SNHLY, CDR2 FYNNEI. CDR3 sequence (DNA): TGTGCCAGCAGACCAAGTAGCGGGGCTGTGAGCGAGCAGTACTTC. This sequence encodes CASRPSSGAVSEQYF.

The V and J genes are TRBV19 and TRBJ2-2; TRBD1 aligns across 7 bases. This CDR3 has 15 residues. J lost 4 bases, V lost 6 bases, and 8 bases had no gene match. CDR1 is LNHDA, CDR2 SQIVND, per germline (reference sequence). The CDR3 protein is CASRRDRGFTGELFF. In DNA, the CDR3 is TGTGCCAGTAGAAGGGACAGAGGTTTCACCGGGGAGCTGTTTTTT.